One and the same sample provided the 13 T cell receptor beta chains below, sequenced in a study of early T cells in non-severe SARS-CoV-2 infection. One entry per CDR3 protein results from TCRdb running MiXCR on the 5' RACE reads. The table lists 40,000 to 45,000 distinct CDR3 sequences, approximately 6.5% of them singletons. The sample here was whole blood, taken at baseline. Receptors originate from an adult who was a healthcare worker with PCR-confirmed SARS-CoV-2 infection or an uninfected control (not recorded which).

CDR3 residues: CASSFDSYNTEAFF. DNA of the CDR3: TGTGCCAGCAGTTTCGACAGCTATAACACTGAAGCTTTCTTT. The J gene is TRBJ1-1, the V gene TRBV6-4, with a weak D call TRBD1 (5 bases). CDR3 length: 14 amino acids. Germline V CDR1 and CDR2: MRHNA, SNTAGT. V was trimmed by 5 bases and J by 2 bases, leaving 12 bases between them.

The chain carries TRBV7-2 and TRBJ2-3; 9 bases fit TRBD2. This CDR3 region has 16 residues. Germline V gives CDR1 SGHTA, CDR2 FQGNSA. Trimming took 5 bases from V and 3 from J; bases not matched to a gene: 9. CDR3 protein: CASSVTGTSKTDTQYF. CDR3 nucleotide sequence: TGTGCCAGCAGCGTAACCGGGACTAGCAAGACAGATACGCAGTATTTT.

This clonotype was counted a few times. The chain is built from TRBV6-1 and TRBJ2-1; D possibly corresponds to TRBD1 (6 bases). This CDR3 has 13 residues. Between the trimmed V and J ends, which lost 3 bases and 4 bases, there was a span of 7 bases. Germline values: CDR1 MNHNS, CDR2 SASEGT. The CDR3 coding sequence is TGTGCCAGCAGTGATACAGGGTACAATGAGCAGTTCTTC. Translation: CASSDTGYNEQFF.

This clonotype was detected a few times. The rearrangement links TRBV4-3 to TRBJ2-1; 8 bases map to TRBD1. The V gene end was trimmed by 4 bases and the J gene end by 9 bases; junction bases not matched to a gene: 5. In germline, CDR1 is LGHNA, CDR2 YSLEER. The CDR3 is made up of 13 amino acids. CDR3 protein: CASSPDRAGEQFF. The CDR3 DNA reads as TGCGCCAGCAGCCCGGACAGGGCGGGTGAGCAGTTCTTC.

Ten or more counts support this clonotype. The CDR3 bases are TGCAGTGCTAGCAACCCCCTAGGTTCTAAGAGGAATGGCTACACCTTC. It is translated as CSASNPLGSKRNGYTF. The chain is built from TRBV20-1 and TRBJ1-2; D remains unclear. CDR3 length: 16 residues. CDR1 is DFQATT, CDR2 SNEGSKA, per germline (reference sequence). V was trimmed by 3 bases and J by 6 bases, leaving 23 bases between them.

In its sample, this clonotype was seen many times. The CDR3 spells CSVEIPLGQGNTGELFF. DNA of the CDR3: TGCAGCGTTGAAATACCCTTGGGACAGGGCAACACCGGGGAGCTGTTTTTT. The chain joins TRBV29-1 to TRBJ2-2, with 9 bases that match TRBD1. Germline CDR1 and CDR2: SQVTM and ANQGSEA. The CDR3 runs 17 residues. V dropped 2 bases and J dropped 2; count of bases not matched to a gene: 9.

This clonotype has ten or more counts. This chain links TRBV5-6 with TRBJ2-1; D gene ambiguous. The CDR3 totals 15 residues. Between the trimmed V and J ends, which lost 4 bases and 4 bases, there was a span of 15 bases. Germline V gives CDR1 SGHDT, CDR2 YYEEEE. The DNA of the CDR3 is TGTGCCAGCAGCATCGACATCTCCCATTACAATGAGCAGTTCTTC. This translates into CASSIDISHYNEQFF.

This clonotype was counted only a few times. The junction shows a germline mismatch at one end, possibly a read error. V usage is TRBV11-2 and J usage is TRBJ1-1; maybe TRBD1 (5 bases). The germline V gene has CDR1 SGHAT and CDR2 FQNNGV. The CDR3 is 12 residues long. CDR3 in DNA: TGTGCCAGCAGCCCCACGGGGACTGAAGTTTTCTTT. Its protein is CASSPTGTEVFF.

The chain carries TRBV11-2 and TRBJ2-7, with TRBD1 identical over 10 bases. From germline, CDR1 is SGHAT and CDR2 FQNNGV. The junction had 10 bases not matched to a gene; V was cut back by 5 bases and J by 9 bases. The CDR3 runs to 14 residues. In DNA, the CDR3 is TGTGCCAGCAGCCCGAACCGGGACAGGGGCCGGCAGTACTTC. As protein: CASSPNRDRGRQYF.

This clonotype was seen repeatedly, ten times or more. The J gene is TRBJ2-5, the V gene TRBV29-1; D is ambiguous. The CDR3 loop spans 12 amino acids. From germline, CDR1 is SQVTM and CDR2 ANQGSEA. V lost 3 bases and J 5 bases, leaving 10 bases between the germline ends. CDR3 bases: TGCAGCGTTGACGGCGCCGGGGAGACCCAGTACTTC. It codes for CSVDGAGETQYF.

This clonotype was seen more than once but under ten times. The chain is built from TRBV11-2 and TRBJ2-1; 8 nucleotides align to TRBD1. Trimming took 1 base from V and 9 from J; bases not matched to a gene: 5. There are 14 residues in the CDR3. Germline CDR1 and CDR2: SGHAT and FQNNGV. CDR3 amino acids: CASSLVPQGGEQFF. The CDR3 region has the DNA TGTGCCAGCAGCTTAGTGCCACAGGGGGGTGAGCAGTTCTTC.

This clonotype appeared a few times. The chain combines TRBV20-1 with TRBJ2-1; 9 nucleotides line up with TRBD1. Germline V gene data show CDR1 as DFQATT and CDR2 as SNEGSKA (reference sequence). CDR3 length equals 15 residues. V dropped 5 bases and J dropped 7; count of bases not matched to a gene: 12. For the CDR3, the DNA is TGCAGTGCTCCTAATGAACAGGGGGCGAGGAATGAGCAGTTCTTC. Translated: CSAPNEQGARNEQFF.

This clonotype was detected ten times or more. This rearrangement joins TRBV24-1 to TRBJ2-7; 10 nucleotides match TRBD1. The CDR3 extends over 16 amino acids. The germline gives CDR1 KGHDR, CDR2 SFDVKD. J was trimmed by 5 bases and V by 3 bases; bases with no gene match: 9. The CDR3 bases are TGTGCCACCAGTGATGGTCCGGGACAGGGGATCCACGAGCAGTACTTC. Protein product: CATSDGPGQGIHEQYF.